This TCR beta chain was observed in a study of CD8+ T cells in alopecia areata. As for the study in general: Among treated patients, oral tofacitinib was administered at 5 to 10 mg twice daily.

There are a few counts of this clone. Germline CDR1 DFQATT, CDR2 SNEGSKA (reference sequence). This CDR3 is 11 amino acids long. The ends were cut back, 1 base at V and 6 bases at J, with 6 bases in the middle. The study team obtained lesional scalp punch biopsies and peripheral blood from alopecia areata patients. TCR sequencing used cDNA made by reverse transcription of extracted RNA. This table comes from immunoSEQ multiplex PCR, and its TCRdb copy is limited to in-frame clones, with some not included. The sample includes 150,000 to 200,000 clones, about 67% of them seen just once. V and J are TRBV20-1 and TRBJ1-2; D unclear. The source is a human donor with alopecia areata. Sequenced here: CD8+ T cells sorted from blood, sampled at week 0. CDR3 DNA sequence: TGCAGTGCTAGAGCCGGGAATGGCTACACCTTC. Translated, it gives CSARAGNGYTF.